The clone carrying this TCR beta chain was seen a few times. Its matching antigen is unknown. The data derive from a study of beta chain features in type 1 diabetes. Study conclusions and caveats: Sequencing of cDNA might inflate the share of cells that strongly express TCR. Shortening that was moderate but significant affected the TCRB CDR3s of Type 1 diabetes patients in all four CD4+ subsets.

The CDR3 extends over 15 amino acids. Germline assignment: CDR1 KGHSH and CDR2 LQKENI. The V segment lost 4 bases and the J segment 7 bases; nucleotides outside the gene matches: 9. All of the isolated RNA was reverse transcribed, so expressed TCRB transcripts were sequenced. This table comes from immunoSEQ multiplex PCR, and its TCRdb copy is limited to in-frame clones, with some not included. The table lists some 280,000 clones, roughly an eighth of them singletons. One heparinised draw of blood, averaging roughly 110 mL, came from each donor. Source material: naive CD4+ T cells from blood. The TCR comes from a man aged 25-45 years with type 1 diabetes. The chain uses TRBV18 and TRBJ1-4; 7 bases are a match to TRBD1. The CDR3 bases are TGTGCCAGCTCACTCCGACAGGGAGACCGTGAAAAACTGTTTTTT. This translates into CASSLRQGDREKLFF. The full variable domain, in which reference TRBV18 and TRBJ1-4 provide the parts outside the CDR3, is NAGVMQNPRHLVRRRGQEARLRCSPMKGHSHVYWYRQLPEEGLKFMVYLQKENIIDESGMPKERFSAEFPKEGPSILRIQQVVRGDSAAYFCASSLRQGDREKLFFGSGTQLSVL.